One and the same sample provided the 19 T cell receptor beta chains below, sequenced in a study of blood T cell repertoires in COVID-19. Assay used: immunoSEQ multiplex PCR; TCRdb lists only in-frame clones, some missing. The sample includes 150,000 to 200,000 clones, about 80% seen only once; the top ten take 8% to 13%. Source material: PBMCs or T cells enriched from blood (not recorded which). All receptors derive from a man in his forties or fifties who had recovered from COVID-19.

V and J are TRBV2 and TRBJ1-3; 7 bases align to TRBD1. The V gene's germline CDR1 is SNHLY and CDR2 FYNNEI. CDR3 length: 13 amino acids. V lost 10 bases, J lost 0 bases, and 3 bases stayed unmatched. The CDR3 nucleotides read TGTGCCAACAGGGGCAGCTCTGGAAACACCATATATTTT. This gives the protein CANRGSSGNTIYF.

The rearrangement joins TRBV28 to TRBJ2-7; 7 bases are shared with TRBD1. J was trimmed by 0 bases and V by 7 bases; bases with no gene match: 9. The V gene's germline CDR1 is MDHEN and CDR2 SYDVKM. This CDR3 has 15 residues. The CDR3 is CASTGADRRSYEQYF. CDR3 in DNA: TGTGCCAGCACCGGAGCGGACAGGCGCTCCTACGAGCAGTACTTC.

The rearrangement uses TRBV27 and TRBJ2-3; 7 bases fit TRBD2. J lost 6 bases, V lost 2 bases, and 11 bases had no gene match. Germline CDR1 MNHEY, CDR2 SMNVEV (reference sequence). CDR3 length: 16 amino acids. This CDR3 is CASSLIPGLILDTQYF. The CDR3 bases are TGTGCCAGCAGTTTAATCCCGGGACTAATACTGGATACGCAGTATTTT.

The V and J genes are TRBV5-4 and TRBJ2-7; 7 bases line up with TRBD1. The V gene end was trimmed by 4 bases and the J gene end by 3 bases; junction bases not matched to a gene: 10. Germline V lookup: CDR1 SGHNT, CDR2 YYREEE (reference sequence). The CDR3 length is 15 residues. Here the CDR3 DNA reads TGTGCCAGCAGCGCAGGGACAGCCAGTAGCTACGAGCAGTACTTC. Protein product: CASSAGTASSYEQYF.

This clone was found many times. J is TRBJ2-7 and V is TRBV5-6; a weak D match, TRBD2 (6 bases). The germline V gene has CDR1 SGHDT and CDR2 YYEEEE. The CDR3 totals 13 residues. The CDR3 bases are TGTGCGACGACCCGACAGCGGGCCTACGAGCAGTACTTC. Residues: CATTRQRAYEQYF.

Only one count was recorded for this clone. The chain couples TRBV19 to TRBJ1-3; 7 nucleotides agree with TRBD1. V was clipped by 5 bases and J by 1 base; unmatched bases: 8. Germline V CDR1 and CDR2: LNHDA, SQIVND (reference sequence). There are 16 residues in the CDR3. The DNA of the CDR3 is TGTGCCAGTAGTGGAACAGGGGAGGCTTCTGGAAACACCATATATTTT. Translation: CASSGTGEASGNTIYF.

The chain has TRBV7-9 and TRBJ1-1; the D is unclear. The CDR3 has 13 amino acids. The V end lost 7 bases, the J end lost 1 base, and 10 bases lay between the germline ends. Germline V gene lookup returns CDR1 SEHNR and CDR2 FQNEAQ (reference sequence). The CDR3 reads CASKLYTNTEAFF. The CDR3 coding sequence is TGTGCCAGCAAACTTTATACGAACACTGAAGCTTTCTTT.

In this sample, this clone turned up once. The V and J genes are TRBV4-1 and TRBJ2-1, with a weak D call TRBD2 (5 bases). This CDR3 contains 17 residues. Per germline, CDR1 MGHRA and CDR2 YSYEKL. Trimming took 3 bases from V and 4 from J, leaving 19 bases between them. The CDR3 region has the DNA TGCGCCAGCAGCCACCCCTCAGGAGCGGCTATTTACAATGAGCAGTTCTTC. This encodes CASSHPSGAAIYNEQFF.

The genes are TRBV18 and TRBJ2-2; 10 nucleotides agree with TRBD1. CDR1 is KGHSH, CDR2 LQKENI, per germline. There are 18 residues in the CDR3. Germline trimming cut 3 bases from V and 2 bases from J; bases unmatched to any gene: 9. CDR3 sequence: CASSPGGGTGDNTGELFF. The DNA for the CDR3 is TGTGCCAGCTCACCCGGGGGTGGGACAGGGGATAACACCGGGGAGCTGTTTTTT.

Regarding this clone: This specimen includes other DNA sequences encoding the same CDR3. The DNA of the CDR3 is TGTGCCAGCAGTTTGCTCCGGGGAGGTAATTCACCCCTCCACTTT. Translated, it gives CASSLLRGGNSPLHF. This rearrangement joins TRBV28 to TRBJ1-6, with D unresolved. V lost 3 bases and J lost 6, with 12 bases in between. Germline CDR1 is MDHEN and CDR2 is SYDVKM. The CDR3 totals 15 residues. Full variable domain (remainder filled in from reference TRBV28 and TRBJ1-6): DVKVTQSSRYLVKRTGEKVFLECVQDMDHENMFWYRQDPGLGLRLIYFSYDVKMKEKGDIPEGYSVSREKKERFSLILESASTNQTSMYLCASSLLRGGNSPLHFGNGTRLTVT.

The chain links TRBV6-1 to TRBJ2-7; 9 positions match TRBD2. V shed 2 bases, J shed 0 bases, and the junction held 5 bases outside the gene matches. Germline-derived CDR1 and CDR2 are MNHNS and SASEGT. The CDR3 covers 16 residues. This CDR3 reads CASSEWNSGGSYEQYF. The CDR3 nucleotides are TGTGCCAGCAGTGAATGGAATAGCGGGGGCTCCTACGAGCAGTACTTC.

The V call is TRBV5-1, the J call TRBJ1-4, with 8 positions matching TRBD1. CDR3 length equals 16 residues. Per the germline V gene, CDR1 is SGHRS and CDR2 is YFSETQ. Trimming removed 5 bases from V and 8 bases from J; junction bases left unmatched: 14. The DNA of the CDR3 is TGCGCCAGCAGTCTTCATAAAGGACAGGGAGACGAAAAACTGTTTTTT. Protein product: CASSLHKGQGDEKLFF.

The chain carries TRBV5-1 and TRBJ2-5; possible D gene TRBD2, 7 bases. Germline loops: CDR1 SGHRS, CDR2 YFSETQ. CDR3 length: 16 residues. V lost 3 bases and J lost 1, with 16 bases in between. As DNA, the CDR3 is TGCGCCAGCAGCTCTACCACCGGGGGGCCCCAAGAGACCCAGTACTTC. Amino acids: CASSSTTGGPQETQYF.

This clone turned up a few times. The chain recombines TRBV7-9 with TRBJ1-6, with D uncertain. Between the trimmed V and J ends, which lost 6 bases and 7 bases, there was a span of 19 bases. The CDR3 spans 16 residues. Germline V gives CDR1 SEHNR, CDR2 FQNEAQ (reference sequence). DNA of the CDR3: TGTGCCAGCAGGGAAGCGGGGAACCCTGGGAATTCACCCCTCCACTTT. It encodes CASREAGNPGNSPLHF. The full variable domain, with the rest looked up from reference TRBV7-9 and TRBJ1-6, is DTGVSQNPRHKITKRGQNVTFRCDPISEHNRLYWYRQTLGQGPEFLTYFQNEAQLEKSRLLSDRFSAERPKGSFSTLEIQRTEQGDSAMYLCASREAGNPGNSPLHFGNGTRLTVT.

The V gene is TRBV24-1, the J gene TRBJ2-5, with 13 bases lining up with TRBD2. CDR3 size: 17 residues. Germline V CDR1 and CDR2: KGHDR, SFDVKD. V was pared by 1 base and J by 2 bases, with 3 bases of the junction left unmatched. DNA for the CDR3: TGTGCCACCAGTGATTTCGGGACTAGCGGGAAGCAAGAGACCCAGTACTTC. Its protein product is CATSDFGTSGKQETQYF.

The genes are TRBV19 and TRBJ2-7, with no clear D. CDR1 is LNHDA, CDR2 SQIVND, per germline (reference sequence). Trimming left V 3 bases short and J 0 bases short, with 9 bases between. The CDR3 length is 14 residues. DNA for the CDR3: TGTGCCAGTAGTATGGTCGGCGGCTCCTACGAGCAGTACTTC. Translated, it gives CASSMVGGSYEQYF.

V is TRBV4-1 and J is TRBJ2-5, with a possible D match to TRBD2 (6 bases). V was trimmed by 0 bases and J by 4 bases, leaving 9 bases between them. The CDR3 has 14 amino acids. Germline CDR1 reads MGHRA; CDR2 reads YSYEKL. The CDR3 DNA sequence: TGCGCCAGCAGCCAAGAGGAGGGGCCAGAGACCCAGTACTTC. Its protein product is CASSQEEGPETQYF.

This clone came up a few times. V gene TRBV7-3 combines with J gene TRBJ2-5; 12 bases are shared with TRBD2. CDR1 is SGHTA, CDR2 FQGTGA, per germline. J lost 2 bases, V lost 4 bases, and 2 bases had no gene match. The CDR3 length is 15 residues. The CDR3 here is CASSSSGGVQETQYF. CDR3 sequence (DNA): TGTGCCAGCAGCTCTAGCGGGGGGGTGCAAGAGACCCAGTACTTC.

The chain recombines TRBV11-1 with TRBJ1-3; a weak D match, TRBD1 (6 bases). From germline, CDR1 is SGHAT and CDR2 FQDESV (reference sequence). The CDR3 runs 16 residues. The V gene lost 4 bases and the J gene lost 5 bases, with 18 bases spanning the gap. The CDR3 spells CASSYRVIAPRNTIYF. CDR3 nucleotide sequence: TGTGCCAGCAGCTACAGGGTGATCGCCCCTCGAAACACCATATATTTT. Together with reference TRBV11-1 and TRBJ1-3, the CDR3 gives the full variable domain: EAEVAQSPRYKITEKSQAVAFWCDPISGHATLYWYRQILGQGPELLVQFQDESVVDDSQLPKDRFSAERLKGVDSTLKIQPAELGDSAMYLCASSYRVIAPRNTIYFGEGSWLTVV.